This record covers a single T cell receptor beta chain. The data belong to a study of blood T cell repertoires in COVID-19. Assay used: immunoSEQ multiplex PCR; TCRdb lists only in-frame clones, some missing. The repertoire includes roughly 220,000 clones, 82% of them detected once, and 15% sits in the top ten. CDR3 length equals 15 residues. CDR1 and CDR2 from the germline V gene are MGHRA and YSYEKL. Trimming took 4 bases from V and 3 from J, leaving 13 bases between them. Adults between roughly 18 and 90 years of age took part from fewer than 30 US areas. Donors of Cohort 3 who recovered were those that had two negative PCRs, clearance, or symptom resolution.

The sequenced sample consisted of PBMCs or T cells enriched from blood (not recorded which). The chain couples TRBV4-1 to TRBJ1-5, with D maybe TRBD1 (6 bases). The clonotype comes from a man aged 35-49 years who had recovered from COVID-19. The CDR3 DNA is TGCGCCAGCAGCCGCCAGGACAGATCCAATCAGCCCCAGCATTTT. The encoded protein is CASSRQDRSNQPQHF.